This record covers a single T cell receptor (beta chain). V lost 7 bases to trimming and J lost 9 bases; unmatched junction nucleotides: 9. This CDR3 has 13 amino acids. Germline lookup yields CDR1 MNHEY and CDR2 SVGAGI. This sample is drawn from a study of control samples from healthy donors and cancer patients. Assay: immunoSEQ multiplex PCR; the TCRdb copy retains only in-frame clones and omits some. Among 200,000 or so clones listed, approximately 91% were seen once. Sequenced material: blood. The origin of this receptor is a man younger than 45 in good health. The chain has TRBV6-5 and TRBJ2-4; 7 positions agree with TRBD2. The chain's CDR3 is CASTGRERSIQYF. In DNA form, the CDR3 reads TGTGCCAGCACAGGGAGGGAACGGTCCATTCAGTACTTC.